A single sample is the source of the 4 T cell receptor beta chains below, sequenced in a study of blood T cell repertoires in COVID-19. Profiled with immunoSEQ multiplex PCR; TCRdb holds only in-frame clones, not every one. The top ten hold about 1.3% of the sample, which has 200,000 to 250,000 clones, 83% seen once. What was sequenced was peripheral blood. The receptors come from a woman aged 25 to 39 with COVID-19, enrolled during active disease.

The CDR3 reads CASSKDWGSYRFTEAFF. CDR3 nucleotide sequence: TGTGCCAGCAGCAAAGATTGGGGCAGCTACCGGTTCACTGAAGCTTTCTTT. This sequence joins TRBV21-1 and TRBJ1-1; the table's D call, TRBD1, has no DNA check behind it. TRBV21-1 constitutes a pseudogene. This CDR3 is built from 17 residues.

The V and J genes are TRBV28 and TRBJ1-5, with TRBD1 matching over 9 bases. This CDR3 comprises 17 residues. V trimming: 5 bases; J trimming: 3 bases; junction bases outside the gene matches: 11. CDR1 is MDHEN and CDR2 is SYDVKM in the germline V gene. CDR3 in DNA: TGTGCCAGCAGTCTAGGGACAGGACAGGGGTTCAATCAGCCCCAGCATTTT. This encodes CASSLGTGQGFNQPQHF.

The chain employs TRBV6-2 or TRBV6-3 and TRBJ2-5; TRBD2 aligns across 10 bases. Germline V gives CDR1 MNHEY, CDR2 SVGEGT. The CDR3 consists of 14 residues. J was trimmed by 5 bases and V by 2 bases; bases with no gene match: 2. As DNA, the CDR3 is TGTGCCAGCAGTTACGGAGCGGGAGGGGAGACCCAGTACTTC. This encodes CASSYGAGGETQYF.

About this clone: Other DNA sequences within the sample encode an identical CDR3. The chain combines TRBV29-1 with TRBJ2-6; TRBD1 might be the D (5 bases). V lost 6 bases and J 0 bases, leaving 9 bases between the germline ends. CDR1 and CDR2 from the germline V gene are SQVTM and ANQGSEA. The CDR3 has 14 residues. The CDR3 DNA reads TGCAGCGTCACCACAGGCTCTGGGGCCAACGTCCTGACTTTC. This gives the protein CSVTTGSGANVLTF. Full variable domain (missing parts from reference TRBV29-1 and TRBJ2-6): SAVISQKPSRDICQRGTSLTIQCQVDSQVTMMFWYRQQPGQSLTLIATANQGSEATYESGFVIDKFPISRPNLTFSTLTVSNMSPEDSSIYLCSVTTGSGANVLTFGAGSRLTVL.